These 25 T cell receptor beta chains share one sample of origin, sequenced in a study of regulatory T cells in long-lasting Graves disease. Combining iRepertoire HTBI primers with Arm-PCR of CDR3 regions, the authors built TCR beta libraries. TCRdb reanalysed the multiplex PCR reads using MiXCR and keeps one entry per CDR3 protein. Of some 300,000 distinct CDR3 sequences listed, around a fifth are singletons. Specified time point: persistent/refractory GD, antithyroid drugs over 5 years with positive TRAb. There was RNA extracted from PBMCs, and the TCR library was made from it. The sequenced sample was peripheral blood mononuclear cells (PBMCs), obtained when the disease was refractory, from a patient treated with antithyroid drugs. Receptors were obtained from a female donor with Graves disease.

This clonotype was observed once. The chain recombines TRBV20-1 with TRBJ1-1; 11 positions agree with TRBD1. CDR3 length: 17 residues. Germline values: CDR1 DFQATT, CDR2 SNEGSKA (reference sequence). Trimming at V came to 3 bases and at J to 7 bases, leaving 16 bases not matched to a gene. The CDR3 bases are TGCAGTGCTAGCAGGACAGGGGGCGCGGCTGTTTGGAATGAAGCTTTCTTT. This encodes CSASRTGGAAVWNEAFF.

This clonotype has a count of ten or more. The V gene is TRBV15, the J gene TRBJ1-2, with a weak D call TRBD1 (5 bases). V was clipped by 3 bases and J by 0 bases, with 8 bases between them. The V gene's germline CDR1 is LNHNV and CDR2 YYDKDF (reference sequence). The CDR3 has 14 amino acids. CDR3 loop: CATSRGTANYGYTF. Written as DNA, the CDR3 is TGTGCCACCAGCAGGGGGACGGCTAACTATGGCTACACCTTC.

CDR3 protein: CASSQGEAFSGANVLTF. In DNA form, the CDR3 reads TGCGCCAGCAGCCAAGGAGAGGCGTTCTCTGGGGCCAACGTCCTGACTTTC. This chain connects TRBV4-1 to TRBJ2-6; D is uncertain. The germline V gene has CDR1 MGHRA and CDR2 YSYEKL. The CDR3 covers 17 residues. Trimming removed 1 base at V and 0 bases at J, with 10 bases between.

This clonotype came up many times. The rearrangement uses TRBV11-2 and TRBJ2-7; 11 positions agree with TRBD1. CDR1 is SGHAT, CDR2 FQNNGV, per germline. The CDR3 contains 16 residues. With 5 bases clipped from V and 1 base from J, the junction kept 7 bases outside the gene matches. The CDR3 coding sequence is TGTGCCAGCAGCCTCGCCGGGACAGGGGGATCCTACGAGCAGTACTTC. Amino acids: CASSLAGTGGSYEQYF.

The chain has TRBV7-9 and TRBJ2-5; the match to TRBD2 covers 7 bases. The V and J ends lost 5 bases and 2 bases, in that order; junction bases with no gene match: 8. This CDR3 is built from 15 residues. Germline CDR1 is SEHNR and CDR2 is FQNEAQ (reference sequence). The CDR3 nucleotides are TGTGCCAGCAGCCGTGGGGGGGATGGTCAAGAGACCCAGTACTTC. Its protein product is CASSRGGDGQETQYF.

CDR3 in amino acids: CASSIDYSYEQYF. In nucleotides, the CDR3 is TGTGCCAGCTCCATCGACTATTCCTACGAGCAGTACTTC. This sequence joins TRBV6-2 or TRBV6-3 and TRBJ2-7; possibly TRBD2 for D (5 bases). Germline V gene data show CDR1 as MNHEY and CDR2 as SVGEGT. The CDR3 totals 13 residues. V lost 8 bases and J lost 1, with 12 bases in between.

This chain links TRBV6-2 or TRBV6-3 with TRBJ2-2, with 7 bases that match TRBD2. The CDR3 is 15 amino acids. CDR1 is MNHEY and CDR2 is SVGEGT in the germline V gene. V was clipped by 7 bases and J by 3 bases; unmatched bases: 8. This chain's CDR3 is CASIGGGADTGELFF. The CDR3 coding sequence is TGTGCCAGCATAGGCGGGGGAGCCGACACCGGGGAGCTGTTTTTT.

The table lists this clonotype with a few counts. The chain recombines TRBV5-6 with TRBJ1-2, with D perhaps TRBD1 (5 bases). Germline CDR1 is SGHDT and CDR2 is YYEEEE. The V gene lost 0 bases and the J gene lost 5 bases, with 14 bases spanning the gap. This CDR3 contains 15 residues. This chain's CDR3 is CASSLVVWGLYGYTF. In DNA form, the CDR3 reads TGTGCCAGCAGCTTGGTCGTCTGGGGCCTGTATGGCTACACCTTC.

This clonotype was found many times. This chain links TRBV6-2 or TRBV6-3 with TRBJ2-2; weak D call: TRBD2 (6 bases). The V end was cut by 2 bases, the J end by 5 bases, with 12 bases between. Per germline, CDR1 MNHEY and CDR2 SVGEGT. This CDR3 region has 15 residues. The CDR3 DNA follows: TGTGCCAGCAGTTACGCCGGGAGAGTGACCGGGGAGCTGTTTTTT. This encodes CASSYAGRVTGELFF.

The rearrangement links TRBV28 to TRBJ1-1; D is ambiguous. Per the germline V gene, CDR1 is MDHEN and CDR2 is SYDVKM. The CDR3 extends over 13 amino acids. The DNA of the CDR3 is TGTGTCGGCAGTTTTCAGCTATCCACTGAAGCTTTCTTT. Translation: CVGSFQLSTEAFF. Combining the CDR3 with reference TRBV28 and TRBJ1-1 gives the whole variable domain DVKVTQSSRYLVKRTGEKVFLECVQDMDHENMFWYRQDPGLGLRLIYFSYDVKMKEKGDIPEGYSVSREKKERFSLILESASTNQTSMYLCVGSFQLSTEAFFGQGTRLTVV.

The V and J genes are TRBV6-2 or TRBV6-3 and TRBJ2-7; 7 nucleotides agree with TRBD1. The junction had 10 bases not matched to a gene; V was cut back by 5 bases and J by 6 bases. The CDR3 spans 14 residues. The germline V gene encodes CDR1 MNHEY and CDR2 SVGEGT. The CDR3 DNA follows: TGTGCCAGCAGTCCCGGGGACAGAACCTCCGAGCAGTACTTC. It codes for CASSPGDRTSEQYF.

This clonotype has only a few counts. Its ends do not fully match the called genes, so a read error is possible. The chain joins TRBV6-5 to TRBJ2-7; D gene ambiguous. The CDR3 consists of 13 residues. Germline CDR1 MNHEY, CDR2 SVGAGI. In DNA, the CDR3 is TGTGCTAGCAGTTACTCATTCCTGCCGGAGCAGTACTTC. It encodes CASSYSFLPEQYF.

This clonotype was found many times. This chain uses TRBV30 with TRBJ1-1; TRBD1 might be the D (5 bases). The CDR3 has 16 residues. The germline V and J ends were trimmed by 6 bases and 0 bases, with 20 bases remaining between them. The germline gives CDR1 GTSNPN, CDR2 SVGIG (reference sequence). The CDR3 bases are TGTGCCTGTTCAATGCCCAGTCCGACAGTGAACACTGAAGCTTTCTTT. Protein: CACSMPSPTVNTEAFF.

The chain combines TRBV12-3 or TRBV12-4 with TRBJ2-7; D is undetermined. With 4 bases removed from V and 3 bases from J, the gap between germline ends came to 7 bases. The CDR3 contains 12 residues. CDR3 bases: TGTGCCAGCAGTTCACACGACTACGAGCAGTACTTC. This translates into CASSSHDYEQYF.

This clonotype was counted many times. The gene calls are TRBV30 and TRBJ1-5; no clear D. The CDR3 is 13 residues long. Germline V gives CDR1 GTSNPN, CDR2 SVGIG (reference sequence). Between the trimmed V and J ends, which lost 3 bases and 7 bases, there was a span of 13 bases. CDR3 DNA: TGTGCCTGGAGGGGATCGGTTGACCAGCCCCAGCATTTT. It is translated as CAWRGSVDQPQHF.

The rearrangement uses TRBV6-2 or TRBV6-3 and TRBJ2-2, with TRBD1 as a possible D gene (6 bases). V gave up 1 base and J gave up 1 base, with 7 bases separating them. The CDR3 extends over 15 amino acids. Germline loops: CDR1 MNHEY, CDR2 SVGEGT. CDR3 residues: CASSYWGQNTGELFF. The CDR3 coding sequence is TGTGCCAGCAGTTACTGGGGGCAGAACACCGGGGAGCTGTTTTTT.

The rearrangement uses TRBV10-3 and TRBJ1-5, with D uncertain. This CDR3 spans 11 amino acids. V lost 8 bases to trimming and J lost 11 bases, with 13 bases between them. Germline values: CDR1 ENHRY, CDR2 SYGVKD. The CDR3 loop is CAIGREAAQHF. The CDR3 coding sequence is TGTGCCATCGGAAGGGAGGCGGCCCAGCATTTT.

V usage is TRBV4-3 and J usage is TRBJ2-4; TRBD2 matches 7 bases. Germline CDR1 reads LGHNA; CDR2 reads YSLEER. The CDR3 covers 13 residues. J was trimmed by 8 bases and V by 3 bases; bases with no gene match: 4. In DNA, the CDR3 is TGCGCCAGCAGCCACGGGGACTACGACATTCAGTACTTC. Translating gives CASSHGDYDIQYF.

This clonotype was counted only a few times. The J gene is TRBJ2-4, the V gene TRBV7-2, with 7 bases aligning to TRBD2. Trimming took 3 bases from V and 4 from J; bases not matched to a gene: 3. The CDR3 length is 14 residues. CDR1 and CDR2 from the germline V gene are SGHTA and FQGNSA. CDR3 loop: CASSLAGAKNIQYF. Written as DNA, the CDR3 is TGTGCCAGCAGCTTGGCGGGAGCGAAAAACATTCAGTACTTC. Using reference TRBV7-2 and TRBJ2-4 for the parts outside the CDR3, the full variable domain is GAGVSQSPSNKVTEKGKDVELRCDPISGHTALYWYRQSLGQGLEFLIYFQGNSAPDKSGLPSDRFSAERTGGSVSTLTIQRTQQEDSAVYLCASSLAGAKNIQYFGAGTRLSVL.

The rearrangement uses TRBV7-8 and TRBJ1-1, with TRBD1 matching 8 bases. V lost 5 bases to trimming and J lost 1 base; unmatched junction nucleotides: 9. This CDR3 is built from 16 residues. In germline, CDR1 is SGHVS, CDR2 FQNEAQ. The CDR3 DNA sequence: TGTGCCAGCAGCACACCGGCACAGGGGGGGAACACTGAAGCTTTCTTT. Its protein product is CASSTPAQGGNTEAFF.

This clonotype was seen repeatedly, ten times or more. This chain connects TRBV3-1 to TRBJ2-5; unclear D gene. The CDR3 sequence is 15 residues long. The germline V gene has CDR1 LGHDT and CDR2 YNNKEL (reference sequence). Trimming left V 4 bases short and J 1 base short, with 13 bases between. The CDR3 nucleotides read TGTGCCAGCAGCCTCAAAAGGACCTTCCAAGAGACCCAGTACTTC. The encoded protein is CASSLKRTFQETQYF.

This sequence joins TRBV5-6 and TRBJ2-5; no firm D call. Trimming pared 2 bases from V and 2 bases from J, leaving 13 bases between. Germline assignment: CDR1 SGHDT and CDR2 YYEEEE. This CDR3 has 15 residues. The CDR3 bases are TGTGCCAGCAGCTTTAGGGTTTTTGGTCAAGAGACCCAGTACTTC. Translating gives CASSFRVFGQETQYF.

The rearrangement uses TRBV20-1 and TRBJ1-5; D is perhaps TRBD1 (6 bases). V was clipped by 4 bases and J by 4 bases, with 14 bases between them. Germline CDR1 DFQATT, CDR2 SNEGSKA (reference sequence). This CDR3 region has 14 residues. The CDR3 DNA sequence: TGCAGTGCTAAAGGGGGTTATAGTAATCAGCCCCAGCATTTT. Its translation: CSAKGGYSNQPQHF.

This clonotype was seen repeatedly, ten times or more. The chain couples TRBV7-6 to TRBJ2-7; possible D gene TRBD2, 6 bases. The CDR3 spans 15 residues. From germline, CDR1 is SGHVS and CDR2 FNYEAQ. The ends were cut back, 1 base at V and 3 bases at J, with 13 bases in the middle. The CDR3: CASSLGGEAHYEQYF. The CDR3 nucleotides read TGTGCCAGCAGCTTAGGAGGGGAGGCCCACTACGAGCAGTACTTC.

Many counts were recorded for this clonotype. The V and J genes are TRBV2 and TRBJ2-2; 10 bases map to TRBD2. Germline values: CDR1 SNHLY, CDR2 FYNNEI. The CDR3 consists of 20 residues. V lost 2 bases and J lost 6; bases outside the gene matches: 18. The CDR3 is CASSETQRYTSGIMSGELFF. The CDR3 DNA reads as TGTGCCAGCAGTGAAACACAGAGATATACTAGCGGGATAATGTCCGGGGAGCTGTTTTTT.